These 26 T cell receptor beta chains were all obtained from the same sample, sequenced in a study of T cells after yellow fever vaccination. A single record per CDR3 protein comes from TCRdb applying MiXCR to the 5' RACE reads. The sample lists hundreds of thousands of distinct CDR3 sequences, 9% to 15% occurring once. This sample comprised PBMCs, obtained on the day of the yellow fever booster vaccination. The source of these receptors is a man aged 25 to 40 who received the YFV17D yellow fever vaccine.

The chain employs TRBV10-3 and TRBJ2-1; D is uncertain. V dropped 4 bases and J dropped 5 bases, with 9 bases sitting between them. The germline gives CDR1 ENHRY, CDR2 SYGVKD. The CDR3 length is 13 residues. CDR3 bases: TGTGCCATCAGTGGTGGGCCAAACAATGAGCAGTTCTTC. Translated, it gives CAISGGPNNEQFF.

This clonotype has more than one count but fewer than ten. The rearrangement uses TRBV9 and TRBJ2-3, with TRBD2 identical over 10 bases. Trimming removed 2 bases from V and 4 bases from J; junction bases left unmatched: 10. The CDR3 is made up of 17 amino acids. The germline CDR1 and CDR2 sequences are SGDLS and YYNGEE. For the CDR3, the DNA is TGTGCCAGCAGCGTTCTAGCGGGAGCGTCGGGCGCAGATACGCAGTATTTT. Encoded protein: CASSVLAGASGADTQYF.

This clonotype has just a few counts. The chain recombines TRBV4-3 with TRBJ2-1; D remains unclear. The CDR3 contains 13 residues. Germline V CDR1 and CDR2: LGHNA, YSLEER. V lost 0 bases and J lost 13, with 13 bases in between. The CDR3 protein is CASSQDGVVSQFF. CDR3 nucleotide sequence: TGCGCCAGCAGCCAAGATGGGGTAGTCTCACAGTTCTTC.

This clonotype was observed a few times. The genes are TRBV29-1 and TRBJ2-3; no firm D call. This CDR3 has 12 amino acids. The V end was cut by 7 bases, the J end by 0 bases, with 8 bases between. Germline values: CDR1 SQVTM, CDR2 ANQGSEA. CDR3: CSALGSTDTQYF. CDR3 nucleotide sequence: TGCAGCGCCCTGGGGAGCACAGATACGCAGTATTTT.

This rearrangement joins TRBV5-4 to TRBJ2-7, with TRBD1 matching over 7 bases. The V and J ends lost 4 bases and 3 bases, in that order; junction bases with no gene match: 10. The CDR3 extends over 15 amino acids. Germline-derived CDR1 and CDR2 are SGHNT and YYREEE (reference sequence). The CDR3 DNA sequence: TGTGCCAGCAGCATGACAGGGCAGGGATTCTACGAGCAGTACTTC. Translation gives CASSMTGQGFYEQYF. The entire variable domain, with the rest obtained from reference TRBV5-4 and TRBJ2-7, is as follows: ETGVTQSPTHLIKTRGQQVTLRCSSQSGHNTVSWYQQALGQGPQFIFQYYREEENGRGNFPPRFSGLQFPNYSSELNVNALELDDSALYLCASSMTGQGFYEQYFGPGTRLTVT.

V gene TRBV9 combines with J gene TRBJ1-1; 8 bases fit TRBD1. Germline assignment: CDR1 SGDLS and CDR2 YYNGEE. CDR3 length: 17 residues. Trimming took 4 bases from V and 2 from J; bases not matched to a gene: 13. In DNA form, the CDR3 reads TGTGCCAGCAGCCCCCTGGGACAGGACTACTATAACACTGAAGCTTTCTTT. This sequence encodes CASSPLGQDYYNTEAFF.

The genes are TRBV6-5 and TRBJ2-3; possibly TRBD2 for D (5 bases). The CDR3 has 18 residues. Germline loops: CDR1 MNHEY, CDR2 SVGAGI. V lost 0 bases and J 4 bases, leaving 20 bases between the germline ends. CDR3 DNA sequence: TGTGCCAGCAGTTACTCGATTGTGGGAGCCAGAGGGTCAGATACGCAGTATTTT. It codes for CASSYSIVGARGSDTQYF.

The rearrangement uses TRBV5-1 and TRBJ2-1; D perhaps matches TRBD2 (6 bases). This CDR3 is 17 amino acids long. Germline assignment: CDR1 SGHRS and CDR2 YFSETQ. The V and J ends lost 3 bases and 4 bases respectively, with 20 bases between them. The CDR3 sequence is CASSWGVWDWGYNEQFF. The CDR3 DNA reads TGCGCCAGCAGCTGGGGTGTATGGGACTGGGGATACAATGAGCAGTTCTTC. Complete variable domain (other parts from reference TRBV5-1 and TRBJ2-1): KAGVTQTPRYLIKTRGQQVTLSCSPISGHRSVSWYQQTPGQGLQFLFEYFSETQRNKGNFPGRFSGRQFSNSRSEMNVSTLELGDSALYLCASSWGVWDWGYNEQFFGPGTRLTVL.

This sequence joins TRBV4-3 and TRBJ2-3; 7 bases are shared with TRBD2. The CDR3 spans 16 residues. After removal of 1 base from V and 5 bases from J, the junction contained 9 bases not matched to a gene. Germline V gives CDR1 LGHNA, CDR2 YSLEER. CDR3: CASSQGPGLGGDTQYF. CDR3 DNA: TGCGCCAGCAGCCAAGGGCCCGGACTAGGAGGAGATACGCAGTATTTT.

The genes are TRBV20-1 and TRBJ2-7; a weak D match, TRBD2 (5 bases). Trimming shortened V by 7 bases and J by 0 bases, and 13 bases separated the two germline ends. CDR1 is DFQATT and CDR2 is SNEGSKA in the germline V gene (reference sequence). The CDR3 has 13 amino acids. The CDR3 loop is CSGRTEVSYEQYF. In DNA form, the CDR3 reads TGCAGTGGTAGGACGGAGGTCTCCTACGAGCAGTACTTC.

The chain employs TRBV7-3 and TRBJ2-5; 10 nucleotides agree with TRBD2. Trimming took 1 base from V and 4 from J; bases not matched to a gene: 15. The CDR3 contains 19 residues. Per germline, CDR1 SGHTA and CDR2 FQGTGA. The CDR3 DNA reads TGTGCCAGCAGCTTAAGGGGTATCGGGCTAGCGGGAGAGTCAGAGACCCAGTACTTC. As protein: CASSLRGIGLAGESETQYF.

This clonotype was recorded once. This chain links TRBV19 with TRBJ2-2; 7 bases fit TRBD2. This CDR3 contains 15 residues. CDR1 LNHDA and CDR2 SQIVND come from the germline V gene (reference sequence). The V gene end was trimmed by 7 bases and the J gene end by 7 bases; junction bases not matched to a gene: 12. The DNA of the CDR3 is TGTGCCAGTAACCCCCCGGGGAGGGGAATCGGGGAGCTGTTTTTT. This translates into CASNPPGRGIGELFF.

The V and J genes are TRBV7-9 and TRBJ2-3; the D is unclear. Germline assignment: CDR1 SEHNR and CDR2 FQNEAQ (reference sequence). V dropped 8 bases and J dropped 0 bases, with 6 bases sitting between them. The CDR3 extends over 12 amino acids. The CDR3 DNA is TGTGCCAGCCCGGATAGCACAGATACGCAGTATTTT. It encodes CASPDSTDTQYF.

A few counts support this clonotype. The chain uses TRBV3-1 and TRBJ1-3; D not resolved. CDR1 LGHDT and CDR2 YNNKEL come from the germline V gene (reference sequence). This CDR3 spans 14 amino acids. The CDR3 DNA is TGTGCGAACATCTTCACAATGAACGGAAACACCATATATTTT. The encoded protein is CANIFTMNGNTIYF.

This clonotype occurred a few times. The rearrangement joins TRBV28 to TRBJ1-6; unclear D gene. The CDR3 is made up of 12 amino acids. Germline V CDR1 and CDR2: MDHEN, SYDVKM. The V gene lost 5 bases and the J gene lost 14 bases, with 13 bases spanning the gap. For the CDR3, the DNA is TGTGCCAGCAGTGCGACCACGCCAACCCTCCACTTT. Protein product: CASSATTPTLHF.

CDR3 sequence (DNA): TGTGCCAGCAGTGTGACAGTGGGATATGTTCCAGCTTTCTTT. As protein: CASSVTVGYVPAFF. V gene TRBV6-2 or TRBV6-3 combines with J gene TRBJ1-1; TRBD1 might be the D (5 bases). V was trimmed by 5 bases and J by 10 bases, leaving 20 bases between them. The CDR3 runs to 14 residues. Per germline, CDR1 MNHEY and CDR2 SVGEGT.

The chain carries TRBV9 and TRBJ2-1, with 12 positions matching TRBD2. This CDR3 is 18 amino acids long. V shed 3 bases, J shed 3 bases, and the junction held 10 bases outside the gene matches. Per germline, CDR1 SGDLS and CDR2 YYNGEE. The CDR3 sequence is CASSATGTSGRIYNEQFF. Here the CDR3 DNA reads TGTGCCAGCAGCGCCACCGGGACTAGCGGGCGGATCTACAATGAGCAGTTCTTC.

The CDR3 loop reads CASSAVGEQFF. CDR3 nucleotide sequence: TGTGCCAGCTCCGCGGTAGGAGAGCAGTTCTTC. The chain uses TRBV18 and TRBJ2-1; D uncertain. V dropped 6 bases and J dropped 10 bases, with 10 bases sitting between them. Germline CDR1 and CDR2: KGHSH and LQKENI. The CDR3 runs to 11 residues.

Only a few counts were recorded for this clonotype. J is TRBJ2-3 and V is TRBV2; 9 bases align to TRBD2. CDR1 is SNHLY, CDR2 FYNNEI, per germline. This CDR3 comprises 14 residues. Trimming at V came to 7 bases and at J to 2 bases, leaving 4 bases not matched to a gene. CDR3 region: CASMQGLATDTQYF. The CDR3 nucleotides are TGTGCCAGCATGCAGGGACTAGCCACAGATACGCAGTATTTT.

In its sample, this clonotype was seen many times. For the CDR3, the DNA is TGTGCCAGCTCACCACCGGATCTAGGTGAGCAGTTCTTC. Amino acid sequence: CASSPPDLGEQFF. The chain combines TRBV18 with TRBJ2-1; no clear D gene. V was cut by 0 bases and J by 9 bases, with 9 bases left in between. The germline V gene encodes CDR1 KGHSH and CDR2 LQKENI. This CDR3 spans 13 amino acids.

This clonotype was observed many times. This chain connects TRBV12-3 or TRBV12-4 to TRBJ2-1, with 16 nucleotides matching TRBD2. With V trimmed by 8 bases and J by 10 bases, 17 bases remained unmatched. This CDR3 has 18 residues. CDR3 sequence (DNA): TGTGCCAGCGGTACCACCCCGGGACTAGCGGGAGGGCCCGGGGAGCAGTTCTTC. Its protein is CASGTTPGLAGGPGEQFF.

The rearrangement links TRBV5-1 to TRBJ2-2; D remains ambiguous. The ends were cut back, 2 bases at V and 2 bases at J, with 16 bases in the middle. The CDR3 has 17 amino acids. Germline CDR1 reads SGHRS; CDR2 reads YFSETQ. CDR3 residues: CASSFSRANPNTGELFF. CDR3 nucleotides: TGCGCCAGCAGCTTTTCCCGCGCTAATCCTAACACCGGGGAGCTGTTTTTT.

This clonotype has a handful of counts. This sequence joins TRBV29-1 and TRBJ2-1, with TRBD2 matching 11 bases. The ends lost 4 bases at V and 7 bases at J; junction bases unmatched: 6. From germline, CDR1 is SQVTM and CDR2 ANQGSEA. The CDR3 consists of 14 residues. The CDR3, as DNA: TGCAGCGTTGTGGGCCTAGCGGGAGGAAATGAGCAGTTCTTC. Translating it yields CSVVGLAGGNEQFF.

This clonotype was observed a handful of times. The chain is built from TRBV12-3 or TRBV12-4 and TRBJ2-3, with no clear D. The CDR3 covers 14 residues. V was clipped by 1 base and J by 2 bases, with 7 bases between them. In DNA, the CDR3 is TGTGCCAGCAGTTTAGAGGGCACCACAGATACGCAGTATTTT. Translation: CASSLEGTTDTQYF.

V is TRBV20-1 and J is TRBJ2-7, with a tentative D call TRBD2 (6 bases). The V end lost 5 bases, the J end lost 5 bases, and 16 bases lay between the germline ends. The germline gives CDR1 DFQATT, CDR2 SNEGSKA (reference sequence). This CDR3 has 13 residues. The CDR3 DNA reads TGCAGTGCTTCTAACCGGGACTCAGACGAGCAGTACTTC. This gives the protein CSASNRDSDEQYF.

This clonotype was found many times. The rearrangement uses TRBV7-9 and TRBJ2-3, with unresolved D. The V gene lost 5 bases and the J gene lost 3 bases, with 0 bases spanning the gap. The CDR3 spans 10 residues. Germline V CDR1 and CDR2: SEHNR, FQNEAQ (reference sequence). The CDR3 here is CASSTDTQYF. DNA of the CDR3: TGTGCCAGCAGCACAGATACGCAGTATTTT.